The 12 T cell receptor beta chains given below trace back to one sample, sequenced in a study of cytomegalovirus exposure and HLA in healthy donors. 60 Vbeta and 13 Jbeta primers were used in PCR. Method: immunoSEQ multiplex PCR; TCRdb's copy keeps in-frame clones and lacks some. The data contain roughly 100,000 clones, less than 90% of them singletons. Sequences were obtained from PBMCs. All receptors derive from a man aged 35 to 55 in good health and CMV-seronegative.

This chain links TRBV2 with TRBJ2-2; TRBD1 matches at 7 bases. This CDR3 is built from 14 residues. With 7 bases clipped from V and 1 base from J, the junction kept 3 bases outside the gene matches. CDR1 is SNHLY, CDR2 FYNNEI, per germline. The CDR3 DNA sequence: TGTGCCAGCATTCGGGACAGGAACACCGGGGAGCTGTTTTTT. Translating gives CASIRDRNTGELFF.

V gene TRBV18 combines with J gene TRBJ2-7; TRBD2 agrees at 12 bases. CDR1 is KGHSH, CDR2 LQKENI, per germline. V shed 4 bases and J 0 bases; nucleotides not matched to a gene: 4. This CDR3 has 16 amino acids. The CDR3 DNA reads as TGTGCCAGCTCACTCGGGACTAGCGGGTCCTCCTACGAGCAGTACTTC. Its translation: CASSLGTSGSSYEQYF.

The V gene is TRBV27, the J gene TRBJ2-4; 7 nucleotides align to TRBD2. The V and J ends lost 4 bases and 6 bases, in that order; junction bases with no gene match: 18. The CDR3 contains 18 residues. CDR1 is MNHEY and CDR2 is SMNVEV in the germline V gene (reference sequence). The CDR3 nucleotides are TGTGCCAGCAGTTCCTCCGGGAGGTTAAGGGATGGGGGAAACATTCAGTACTTC. It is translated as CASSSSGRLRDGGNIQYF.

The rearrangement links TRBV5-1 to TRBJ1-6, with a tentative D call TRBD1 (5 bases). V lost 3 bases, J lost 5 bases, and 18 bases lay in between. The CDR3 runs to 17 residues. Germline lookup yields CDR1 SGHRS and CDR2 YFSETQ. CDR3: CASSYYPGGTDNSPLHF. The DNA of the CDR3 is TGCGCCAGCAGCTACTATCCGGGGGGGACGGATAATTCACCCCTCCACTTT.

This chain links TRBV5-1 with TRBJ1-3; unclear D gene. Germline V gene data show CDR1 as SGHRS and CDR2 as YFSETQ. V was cut by 4 bases and J by 2 bases, with 19 bases left in between. The CDR3 sequence is 17 residues long. In DNA form, the CDR3 reads TGCGCCAGCAGCCCGGCGGGTGAGAGGGCCCCTGGAAACACCATATATTTT. It specifies CASSPAGERAPGNTIYF.

The chain is built from TRBV20-1 and TRBJ1-5; no clear D. V dropped 5 bases and J dropped 4 bases, with 6 bases sitting between them. Looked up from germline, CDR1 is DFQATT and CDR2 is SNEGSKA (reference sequence). The CDR3 contains 11 residues. CDR3 residues: CSAGRNQPQHF. The CDR3 DNA sequence: TGCAGTGCTGGGAGGAATCAGCCCCAGCATTTT.

A few counts support this clone. The rearrangement uses TRBV5-4 and TRBJ2-5; 8 bases map to TRBD1. CDR3 length: 14 amino acids. Looked up from germline, CDR1 is SGHNT and CDR2 is YYREEE (reference sequence). With V trimmed by 3 bases and J by 5 bases, 6 bases remained unmatched. In DNA, the CDR3 is TGTGCCAGCAGCTCCCCGACAGGGGTGGAGACCCAGTACTTC. Translation: CASSSPTGVETQYF.

This rearrangement joins TRBV7-9 to TRBJ1-6; a weak D match, TRBD1 (6 bases). The CDR3 covers 15 residues. V was clipped by 3 bases and J by 7 bases, with 13 bases between them. CDR1 and CDR2 from the germline V gene are SEHNR and FQNEAQ (reference sequence). For the CDR3, the DNA is TGTGCCAGCAGCTTTAGCTCCCAGGGGAATTCACCCCTCCACTTT. Protein: CASSFSSQGNSPLHF.

This chain joins TRBV27 and TRBJ1-4; tentative D call: TRBD1 (6 bases). CDR3 length: 15 amino acids. Germline V gene data show CDR1 as MNHEY and CDR2 as SMNVEV (reference sequence). Between the trimmed V and J ends, which lost 3 bases and 8 bases, there was a span of 16 bases. CDR3 residues: CASSFYLGTPEKLFF. CDR3 nucleotide sequence: TGTGCCAGCAGTTTTTATCTCGGGACACCAGAAAAACTGTTTTTT.

The rearrangement uses TRBV18 and TRBJ1-3, with a possible D match to TRBD1 (5 bases). The CDR3 loop spans 16 amino acids. Trimming removed 0 bases from V and 3 bases from J, with 12 bases in between. The germline gives CDR1 KGHSH, CDR2 LQKENI. CDR3 sequence (DNA): TGTGCCAGCTCACCACCGTCACAGGTCTTTGGAAACACCATATATTTT. This gives the protein CASSPPSQVFGNTIYF.

The CDR3 here is CASSPTGISGNTIYF. CDR3 nucleotides: TGTGCCAGCAGCCCCACAGGGATCTCTGGAAACACCATATATTTT. The chain is built from TRBV27 and TRBJ1-3; perhaps TRBD1 as D (6 bases). The germline CDR1 and CDR2 sequences are MNHEY and SMNVEV (reference sequence). V lost 6 bases and J 0 bases, leaving 12 bases between the germline ends. The CDR3 is 15 residues long.

The CDR3 loop reads CAWRFGLKTPAREKRIEAFF. For the CDR3, the DNA is TGTGCCTGGCGCTTCGGATTGAAGACCCCGGCGAGGGAAAAAAGGATTGAAGCTTTCTTT. This chain links TRBV30 with TRBJ1-1; no definite D call. Germline values: CDR1 GTSNPN, CDR2 SVGIG (reference sequence). V lost 5 bases, J lost 7 bases, and 38 bases lay in between. This CDR3 is 20 amino acids long.